Sequencing of this T cell receptor (beta chain) was carried out in a study of Ad26.COV2.S vaccination and SARS-CoV-2 variants. Per the germline V gene, CDR1 is MRHNA and CDR2 is SNTAGT. Trimming removed 0 bases from V and 5 bases from J, with 10 bases in between. The CDR3 contains 14 residues. Details on this clone: Its antigen is unknown. Other DNA sequences in the sample encode the same CDR3.

The table came from immunoSEQ multiplex PCR; TCRdb's copy has only in-frame clones and leaves some out. Found here are about 180,000 clones, approximately 88% of them singletons; the top ten hold 5% to 7%. Broader study findings: From the TCR breadth and depth analyses, total T cell responses may have been underestimated. Reported findings describe substantial breadth in spike-specific CD8+ and CD4+ T cell responses following vaccination. Vaccine recipients surpassed placebo recipients in spike-specific TCR breadth.

The sample consisted of peripheral blood, taken after recovery from COVID-19. The receptor was derived from a human donor who had recovered from COVID-19. This chain joins TRBV6-4 and TRBJ1-1; unclear D gene. The CDR3 sequence is CASSDSSLGTEAFF. The DNA for the CDR3 is TGTGCCAGCAGTGACTCGAGCCTAGGGACTGAAGCTTTCTTT.